The clone carrying this T cell receptor beta chain was counted between two and nine times. This sample is part of a study of shared clonotypes between healthy human individuals. In the study overall: CD8 memory received one plate per donor, CD8 naive two, CD4 memory three and CD4 naive three.

This table comes from immunoSEQ multiplex PCR, and its TCRdb copy is limited to in-frame clones, with some not included. The sample holds about 1 million clones; about 74% are singletons and the top ten take nearly 1.5%. The CDR3 has 11 residues. The ends were cut back, 4 bases at V and 6 bases at J, with 5 bases in the middle. Looked up from germline, CDR1 is SGHTS and CDR2 is YDEGEE. The V gene is TRBV5-8, the J gene TRBJ1-3, with D hard to call. The clonotype comes from a man aged 18 to 29 in good health. The specimen was memory CD4+ T cells sorted from blood. Subset denoted: CD45RA-negative fraction. This CDR3 reads CASSRLNTIYF. The CDR3 region has the DNA TGTGCCAGCAGCCGCCTAAACACCATATATTTT.